Listed below are T cell receptor beta chains from one sample, sequenced in a study of T cells after yellow fever vaccination. TCRdb called the 5' RACE reads again in MiXCR, with one record for every CDR3 protein. The data hold almost 600,000 distinct CDR3 sequences, with approximately 13% observed a single time. The starting material was PBMCs, obtained on the day of the yellow fever booster vaccination. All receptors derive from a man aged 30-40 years who received the YFV17D yellow fever vaccine. CDR3s include the opening cysteine and the closing phenylalanine or tryptophan. Each record gives: clone size, V gene, J gene, D gene, CDR3 DNA, CDR3 protein. The D gene is left open where the match is weak. Clone size is shown for a subset of rows, as once, few, many or a class of expanded clone.

size: NA; V: TRBV20-1; J: TRBJ2-1; D: TRBD1; DNA: TGCAGTGCAGAGTCCGGGACAGGGTCTCACAATGAGCAGTTCTTC; CDR3: CSAESGTGSHNEQFF
size: NA; V: TRBV5-1; J: TRBJ2-1; D: TRBD2; DNA: TGCGCCAGCAGCTTTTCCAAAGGCGGGACTAGCGGGGGGAATGAGCAGTTCTTC; CDR3: CASSFSKGGTSGGNEQFF
size: many; V: TRBV5-6; J: TRBJ2-7; D: NA; DNA: TGTGCCAGCAGCTTGACAGGGCTACAGTCGTATGAGCAGTACTTC; CDR3: CASSLTGLQSYEQYF
size: NA; V: TRBV24-1; J: TRBJ2-7; D: TRBD1; DNA: TGTGCCACCCAGGACAGGGACGAGCTGTACTTC; CDR3: CATQDRDELYF
size: NA; V: TRBV12-3/TRBV12-4; J: TRBJ1-3; D: NA; DNA: TGTGCCAGCAGTTCCTTGCGAGCCGGGACTTTTGGAAACACCATATATTTT; CDR3: CASSSLRAGTFGNTIYF
size: few; V: TRBV7-2; J: TRBJ2-7; D: TRBD2; DNA: TGTGCCAGCAGCATGACTAGCGAGTACGAGCAGTACTTC; CDR3: CASSMTSEYEQYF
size: NA; V: TRBV29-1; J: TRBJ2-5; D: NA; DNA: TGCAGCGCCGGCCTCGGTTGGGAGACCCAGTACTTC; CDR3: CSAGLGWETQYF
size: NA; V: TRBV3-1; J: TRBJ2-3; D: TRBD1; DNA: TGTGCCAGCAGCCAAGTGGGACAGGGAGGAGCGCAGTATTTT; CDR3: CASSQVGQGGAQYF
size: NA; V: TRBV10-3; J: TRBJ1-1; D: NA; DNA: TGTGCCATCAGTGAGAAGCAGGGAGAAACTGAAGCTTTCTTT; CDR3: CAISEKQGETEAFF
size: few; V: TRBV3-1; J: TRBJ2-7; D: NA; DNA: TGTGCCAGCCGCCAGATCGGAGAGCAGTACTTC; CDR3: CASRQIGEQYF
size: few; V: TRBV30; J: TRBJ2-7; D: NA; DNA: TGTGCCTGGAGACGCGGGGCATTCTACGAGCAGTACTTC; CDR3: CAWRRGAFYEQYF
size: few; V: TRBV2; J: TRBJ2-1; D: NA; DNA: TGTGCCAGCAGTGAGTACCATGAGCAGTTCTTC; CDR3: CASSEYHEQFF
size: few; V: TRBV2; J: TRBJ1-4; D: NA; DNA: TGTGCCAGCAGAGCTACGACAGGATGGGAAAAACTGTTTTTT; CDR3: CASRATTGWEKLFF
size: NA; V: TRBV7-9; J: TRBJ1-4; D: TRBD1; DNA: TGTGCCAGCAGCTTCAGGGGGCGCTTTGAAAAACTGTTTTTT; CDR3: CASSFRGRFEKLFF
size: few; V: TRBV20-1; J: TRBJ2-5; D: NA; DNA: TGCAGTGCTATAACGGGAAAGGGGGAGACCCAGTACTTC; CDR3: CSAITGKGETQYF
size: few; V: TRBV6-1; J: TRBJ2-1; D: NA; DNA: TGTGCCAGCAATCCCCGCTATGACGTTTACAATGAGCAGTTCTTC; CDR3: CASNPRYDVYNEQFF
size: NA; V: TRBV24-1; J: TRBJ2-2; D: NA; DNA: TGTGCCACCAGTGACCCCCCCCCCGCCGGGGAGCTGTTTTTT; CDR3: CATSDPPPAGELFF
size: few; V: TRBV18; J: TRBJ2-7; D: TRBD1; DNA: TGTGCCAGCTCATCAGGGACAGGGTTAGGCGAGCAGTACTTC; CDR3: CASSSGTGLGEQYF
size: NA; V: TRBV7-2; J: TRBJ2-1; D: TRBD2; DNA: TGTGCCAGCAGCTTACCCGTAGCGGGAGTCCTCAATGAGCAGTTCTTC; CDR3: CASSLPVAGVLNEQFF
size: NA; V: TRBV6-2/TRBV6-3; J: TRBJ2-2; D: TRBD2; DNA: TGTGCCAGCAGTCCACATAGCGGGGCCAGTACCGGGGAGCTGTTTTTT; CDR3: CASSPHSGASTGELFF
size: few; V: TRBV6-4; J: TRBJ2-2; D: NA; DNA: TGTGCCAGCAGCGCCGAGGGCAGGGTCAACACCGGGGAGCTGTTTTTT; CDR3: CASSAEGRVNTGELFF
size: few; V: TRBV29-1; J: TRBJ1-2; D: NA; DNA: TGCAGCGGCGGGACGGAAGCTAACTATGGCTACACCTTC; CDR3: CSGGTEANYGYTF
size: few; V: TRBV5-1; J: TRBJ1-1; D: TRBD1; DNA: TGCGCCAGCAGCTTCTCCGGGACAGAGAACACTGAAGCTTTCTTT; CDR3: CASSFSGTENTEAFF
size: few; V: TRBV18; J: TRBJ2-7; D: TRBD1; DNA: TGTGCCAGCTCACCACAGGGGGCATGGGACGAGCAGTACTTC; CDR3: CASSPQGAWDEQYF
size: NA; V: TRBV20-1; J: TRBJ2-7; D: TRBD1; DNA: TGCAGCGGACAGGGGGTGCATCTTCCCCACGAGCAGTACTTC; CDR3: CSGQGVHLPHEQYF
size: few; V: TRBV5-1; J: TRBJ2-7; D: NA; DNA: TGCGCCAGCAGCTTGGACGTACCATACGAGCAGTACTTC; CDR3: CASSLDVPYEQYF
size: few; V: TRBV3-1; J: TRBJ2-4; D: NA; DNA: TGTGCCAGCAGCCAAGATGGGGGTGGGGCCAAAAACATTCAGTACTTC; CDR3: CASSQDGGGAKNIQYF
size: few; V: TRBV12-3/TRBV12-4; J: TRBJ2-3; D: TRBD2; DNA: TGTGCCAGCAGTCTCATAGCGGGAGGGGGCACAGATACGCAGTATTTT; CDR3: CASSLIAGGGTDTQYF
size: NA; V: TRBV9; J: TRBJ2-3; D: TRBD2; DNA: TGTGCCAGCAGCGTATTAGCGGGAGGGGCAGATACGCAGTATTTT; CDR3: CASSVLAGGADTQYF
size: few; V: TRBV4-3; J: TRBJ2-1; D: NA; DNA: TGCGCCAGCAGCCAAAGCGATAACCGGGACAATGAGCAGTTCTTC; CDR3: CASSQSDNRDNEQFF
size: NA; V: TRBV28; J: TRBJ2-4; D: NA; DNA: TGTGCCAGCAGAGACGCCCTGGGGGGAACGGCCAAAAACATTCAGTACTTC; CDR3: CASRDALGGTAKNIQYF
size: NA; V: TRBV7-9; J: TRBJ1-1; D: TRBD1; DNA: TGTGCCAGCAGTGGGACAGCTAAGAACACTGAAGCTTTCTTT; CDR3: CASSGTAKNTEAFF
size: NA; V: TRBV5-1; J: TRBJ2-7; D: TRBD2; DNA: TGCGCCAGCAGCCTGGCGGCTCTAGCGGGAAGTTACGAGCAGTACTTC; CDR3: CASSLAALAGSYEQYF
size: NA; V: TRBV19; J: TRBJ2-1; D: NA; DNA: TGTGCCACGTTGAGGGCCAATGAGCAGTTCTTC; CDR3: CATLRANEQFF
size: NA; V: TRBV2; J: TRBJ2-5; D: TRBD1; DNA: TGTGCCAGCAGGAACATGATAGGGGGCCACGAGACCCAGTACTTC; CDR3: CASRNMIGGHETQYF
size: many; V: TRBV5-1; J: TRBJ1-5; D: NA; DNA: TGCGCCAGCAGCTTAGACAGCTATAGCAATCAGCCCCAGCATTTT; CDR3: CASSLDSYSNQPQHF
size: few; V: TRBV28; J: TRBJ2-2; D: TRBD2; DNA: TGTGCCAGCAGTTTCGGACTAGCCCAGCGGTTTTTT; CDR3: CASSFGLAQRFF
size: few; V: TRBV6-5; J: TRBJ1-2; D: NA; DNA: TGTGCCAGCAATCGCCTGGGGGAGGGGGGCGATGGCTACACCTTC; CDR3: CASNRLGEGGDGYTF
size: few; V: TRBV7-2; J: TRBJ2-1; D: NA; DNA: TGTGCCAGCAGCCCGGAGCCAGCTTACAATGAGCAGTTCTTC; CDR3: CASSPEPAYNEQFF
size: NA; V: TRBV7-9; J: TRBJ2-2; D: NA; DNA: TGTGCCAGCACCCCCCTGGTCGGGGAGCTGTTTTTT; CDR3: CASTPLVGELFF
size: few; V: TRBV7-2; J: TRBJ1-5; D: NA; DNA: TGTGCCAGCAGCTTGCCGGGAGGCTACAATCAGCCCCAGCATTTT; CDR3: CASSLPGGYNQPQHF
size: NA; V: TRBV7-9; J: TRBJ2-7; D: TRBD1; DNA: TGTGCCAGCAGCAAGGGACAGGCCTCCTACGAGCAGTACTTC; CDR3: CASSKGQASYEQYF
size: NA; V: TRBV20-1; J: TRBJ1-1; D: TRBD1; DNA: TGCAGTGCTAGGAGGACAGGGGTGGAGAACACTGAAGCTTTCTTT; CDR3: CSARRTGVENTEAFF
size: few; V: TRBV19; J: TRBJ2-7; D: NA; DNA: TGTGCCAGTAGTAACAGGGGAGGCTCCTACGAGCAGTACTTC; CDR3: CASSNRGGSYEQYF
size: few; V: TRBV7-2; J: TRBJ1-2; D: NA; DNA: TGTGCCAGCAGCTTCGAGACCACAGGGAACAGCAATGGCTACACCTTC; CDR3: CASSFETTGNSNGYTF
size: NA; V: TRBV29-1; J: TRBJ2-7; D: NA; DNA: TGCAGCGCTCTAGCTACCGTAGGTCCCCGAGAGCAGTACTTC; CDR3: CSALATVGPREQYF
size: NA; V: TRBV20-1; J: TRBJ2-7; D: TRBD2; DNA: TGCAGTGCCCGGGGAGCGGGAGACCACGAGCAGTACTTC; CDR3: CSARGAGDHEQYF
size: many; V: TRBV28; J: TRBJ2-7; D: TRBD2; DNA: TGTGCCAGCAGTGCCACTAGCGGGTGGGAGCAGTACTTC; CDR3: CASSATSGWEQYF
size: NA; V: TRBV6-5; J: TRBJ1-1; D: NA; DNA: TGTGCCAGCAGTTACTCGTCGGCACAGCGCAACACTGAAGCTTTCTTT; CDR3: CASSYSSAQRNTEAFF
size: NA; V: TRBV4-3; J: TRBJ2-1; D: NA; DNA: TGCGCCAGCAGCCAAGTGGCGTCTTACCAAATCCACAATGAGCAGTTCTTC; CDR3: CASSQVASYQIHNEQFF
size: NA; V: TRBV7-9; J: TRBJ2-1; D: NA; DNA: TGTGCCAGCAGCTCTCGCTTCCAACCGGACAATGAGCAGTTCTTC; CDR3: CASSSRFQPDNEQFF